This TCR beta chain was observed in a study of blood T cell repertoires in COVID-19. Trimming shortened V by 5 bases and J by 5 bases, and 15 bases separated the two germline ends. CDR1 is LGHDT and CDR2 is YNNKEL in the germline V gene (reference sequence). The CDR3 runs to 14 residues. The study recruited people aged about 18 to 95 years across around 23 US areas. Participants were placed into cohorts based on the clinical history they reported. Two negative PCRs, clearance, or symptom resolution had been documented for recovered Cohort 3 donors. Study processing details: Reference gene primers were amplified, and this amplification served to estimate nucleated cell counts. The data were produced by immunoSEQ multiplex PCR, yet TCRdb's version contains in-frame clones alone and is incomplete. The V and J calls and the clone size are those of that table, but D and trimming were determined from the DNA. The data contain 250,000 to 300,000 clones, around nine tenths of them singletons.

The receptor's source is a woman in her 30s who had recovered from COVID-19. The chain has TRBV3-1 (or the pseudogene TRBV3-2) and TRBJ1-2, with D possibly TRBD1 on 6 matching bases. Sequenced: PBMCs or T cells enriched from blood (not recorded which). The CDR3 is CASSGSGTNYGYTF. CDR3 coding DNA: TGTGCCAGCAGCGGATCCGGGACAAATTATGGCTACACCTTC.